A single sample gave rise to the 9 T cell receptor beta chains below, sequenced in a study of blood T cell repertoires in COVID-19. The method was immunoSEQ multiplex PCR; TCRdb's version includes in-frame clones alone and lacks a portion of them. The sample holds 15,000 to 20,000 clones, 77% seen once. The sequenced sample consisted of peripheral blood. Receptors originate from a man aged 65 to 79 with COVID-19, enrolled during active disease.

This chain connects TRBV18 to TRBJ2-7, with 7 bases lining up with TRBD1. CDR1 KGHSH and CDR2 LQKENI come from the germline V gene. This CDR3 is built from 16 residues. J lost 0 bases, V lost 6 bases, and 11 bases had no gene match. Written as DNA, the CDR3 is TGTGCCAGCTCGCCTTATACAGGGGAAAGCTCCTACGAGCAGTACTTC. This translates into CASSPYTGESSYEQYF.

This chain uses TRBV19 with TRBJ1-1, with 9 bases lining up with TRBD1. After removal of 2 bases from V and 6 bases from J, the junction contained 4 bases not matched to a gene. This CDR3 has 14 residues. Looked up from germline, CDR1 is LNHDA and CDR2 is SQIVND (reference sequence). The CDR3 loop reads CASSIRQGEAEAFF. The DNA of the CDR3 is TGTGCCAGTAGTATAAGACAGGGGGAAGCTGAAGCTTTCTTT.

This clone showed up just a few times. The V call is TRBV4-1, the J call TRBJ2-3; 9 bases match TRBD1. The CDR3 loop spans 15 amino acids. The germline CDR1 and CDR2 sequences are MGHRA and YSYEKL. V was clipped by 3 bases and J by 7 bases; unmatched bases: 8. CDR3 residues: CASSQPPQGANTQYF. For the CDR3, the DNA is TGCGCCAGCAGCCAGCCGCCACAGGGGGCTAATACGCAGTATTTT.

This chain connects TRBV6-4 to TRBJ2-1, with no clear D. This CDR3 has 13 amino acids. With 2 bases removed from V and 10 bases from J, the gap between germline ends came to 12 bases. The germline CDR1 and CDR2 sequences are MRHNA and SNTAGT. The CDR3 DNA reads TGTGCCAGCAGTGACAGCCCTCTCGGGGAGCAGTTCTTC. Residues: CASSDSPLGEQFF.

The chain has TRBV6-4 and TRBJ1-2; D might be TRBD1 (6 bases). V dropped 3 bases and J dropped 6 bases, with 11 bases sitting between them. The CDR3 has 13 residues. In germline, CDR1 is MRHNA, CDR2 SNTAGT. CDR3 region: CASSEVRGHGYTF. CDR3 coding DNA: TGTGCCAGCAGTGAGGTCAGGGGCCATGGCTACACCTTC.

The J gene is TRBJ2-6, the V gene TRBV19; 11 positions match TRBD1. The CDR3 sequence is 18 residues long. V was clipped by 3 bases and J by 0 bases; unmatched bases: 4. CDR1 is LNHDA and CDR2 is SQIVND in the germline V gene (reference sequence). The DNA for the CDR3 is TGTGCCAGTAGTATTTCGGGGACAGGGGGCTCTGGGGCCAACGTCCTGACTTTC. This codes for CASSISGTGGSGANVLTF.

This clone was seen more than once but under ten times. The CDR3 here is CASSPFRETKAFF. As DNA, the CDR3 is TGTGCCAGCAGCCCATTCCGGGAAACTAAAGCTTTCTTT. This chain links TRBV11-1 with TRBJ1-1; D remains unclear. The CDR3 is 13 amino acids. Germline CDR1 and CDR2: SGHAT and FQDESV (reference sequence). V lost 5 bases and J lost 9, with 16 bases in between.

The rearrangement uses TRBV27 and TRBJ1-6; maybe TRBD1 (6 bases). The CDR3 is made up of 13 amino acids. CDR1 and CDR2 from the germline V gene are MNHEY and SMNVEV (reference sequence). Trimming pared 8 bases from V and 11 bases from J, leaving 16 bases between. CDR3 nucleotides: TGTGCCAGCTGGGGCAGGGGTATTACACCCCTCCACTTT. Amino acids: CASWGRGITPLHF.

This sequence joins TRBV28 and TRBJ1-2, with D possibly being TRBD1 (6 bases). This CDR3 is 14 amino acids long. The germline gives CDR1 MDHEN, CDR2 SYDVKM. Trimming stripped 6 bases from V and 5 bases from J, with 16 bases between. DNA of the CDR3: TGTGCCAGCAGCTCCCCTGAGGGGGTTTATGGCTACACCTTC. Residues: CASSSPEGVYGYTF.